The rows below give T cell receptor beta chains drawn from one sample of a study of T cells in tuberculosis. Measured with immunoSEQ multiplex PCR; TCRdb has only the in-frame clones, and not every one. The sample gives about 49,000 clones, roughly 96% of which show up once; over 1.1% is in the top ten. The sample here was PBMCs, taken at tuberculosis diagnosis. The receptors come from an adult with tuberculosis. Both conserved end residues are part of each CDR3. The order of the fields is CDR3 protein, CDR3 DNA, J gene, V gene, CDR3 length, D gene, clone size. D genes are given only for firm matches. Clone size is shown for a subset of rows, as once, few, many or a class of expanded clone.

CDR3aa: CASSQSGLDVNEQFF
CDR3nt: TGCGCCAGCAGCCAGTCGGGACTGGACGTCAATGAGCAGTTCTTC
j_gene: TRBJ2-1
v_gene: TRBV4-3
len: 15
d_gene: .
abundance: .

CDR3aa: CASTGAWLNTEAFF
CDR3nt: TGTGCCAGCACGGGAGCTTGGTTGAACACTGAAGCTTTCTTT
j_gene: TRBJ1-1
v_gene: TRBV28
len: 14
d_gene: .
abundance: .

CDR3aa: CATSKASGSTTDTQYF
CDR3nt: TGTGCCACCAGCAAGGCTAGCGGGAGCACCACAGATACGCAGTATTTT
j_gene: TRBJ2-3
v_gene: TRBV15
len: 16
d_gene: TRBD2
abundance: .

CDR3aa: CASSRGGQWGAFF
CDR3nt: TGTGCCAGCAGCCGCGGGGGGCAATGGGGAGCTTTCTTT
j_gene: TRBJ1-1
v_gene: TRBV14
len: 13
d_gene: .
abundance: .

CDR3aa: CASSGGGLGAVGGLAFF
CDR3nt: TGTGCCAGCAGTGGAGGGGGTCTAGGGGCAGTGGGTGGATTGGCTTTCTTT
j_gene: TRBJ1-1
v_gene: TRBV25-1
len: 17
d_gene: .
abundance: once

CDR3aa: CASSLGIKGQGPAEAFF
CDR3nt: TGCGCCAGCAGCTTGGGGATAAAGGGACAGGGTCCGGCTGAAGCTTTCTTT
j_gene: TRBJ1-1
v_gene: TRBV5-1
len: 17
d_gene: TRBD1
abundance: .

CDR3aa: CASSSWTGPQPQHF
CDR3nt: TGTGCCAGTAGTTCGTGGACAGGGCCTCAGCCCCAGCATTTT
j_gene: TRBJ1-5
v_gene: TRBV19
len: 14
d_gene: TRBD1
abundance: .

CDR3aa: CASSLAGEQRINQPQHF
CDR3nt: TGTGCCAGCAGCTTGGCCGGGGAGCAACGGATCAATCAGCCCCAGCATTTT
j_gene: TRBJ1-5
v_gene: TRBV5-6
len: 17
d_gene: .
abundance: .

CDR3aa: CASSPGLADYEQYF
CDR3nt: TGTGCCAGCAGTCCCGGACTAGCGGACTACGAGCAGTACTTC
j_gene: TRBJ2-7
v_gene: TRBV6-1
len: 14
d_gene: TRBD2
abundance: .

CDR3aa: CASSLVEGNSPLHF
CDR3nt: TGCGCCAGCAGCTTGGTTGAGGGTAATTCACCCCTCCACTTT
j_gene: TRBJ1-6
v_gene: TRBV5-1
len: 14
d_gene: .
abundance: .

CDR3aa: CAIRDRGFNYGYTF
CDR3nt: TGTGCCATCAGGGACAGGGGATTCAACTATGGCTACACCTTC
j_gene: TRBJ1-2
v_gene: TRBV10-3
len: 14
d_gene: TRBD1
abundance: .

CDR3aa: CASSLEVIAANTGELFF
CDR3nt: TGTGCCAGCAGCTTGGAGGTCATAGCGGCGAACACCGGGGAGCTGTTTTTT
j_gene: TRBJ2-2
v_gene: TRBV5-4
len: 17
d_gene: .
abundance: .

CDR3aa: CASSQVGGGPHFYYGYTF
CDR3nt: TGCGCCAGCAGCCAAGTGGGGGGGGGACCCCACTTCTACTATGGCTACACCTTC
j_gene: TRBJ1-2
v_gene: TRBV4-3
len: 18
d_gene: .
abundance: .

CDR3aa: CASSVTGTLTGELFF
CDR3nt: TGCGCCAGCAGCGTTACCGGGACACTGACCGGGGAGCTGTTTTTT
j_gene: TRBJ2-2
v_gene: TRBV10-2
len: 15
d_gene: .
abundance: .

CDR3aa: CASSDPGLEQFF
CDR3nt: TGCGCCAGCAGTGATCCCGGACTCGAGCAGTTCTTC
j_gene: TRBJ2-1
v_gene: TRBV10-1
len: 12
d_gene: .
abundance: .

CDR3aa: CASSYKGKNTEAFF
CDR3nt: TGTGCCAGCAGTTACAAGGGGAAGAACACTGAAGCTTTCTTT
j_gene: TRBJ1-1
v_gene: TRBV6-5
len: 14
d_gene: .
abundance: once

CDR3aa: CASSLQTGGFMNTEAFF
CDR3nt: TGCGCCAGCAGCCTTCAGACAGGGGGCTTTATGAACACTGAAGCTTTCTTT
j_gene: TRBJ1-1
v_gene: TRBV5-1
len: 17
d_gene: TRBD1
abundance: .

CDR3aa: CASSLGQRVYEQYF
CDR3nt: TGTGCCAGCAGCTTAGGACAGCGCGTGTACGAGCAGTACTTC
j_gene: TRBJ2-7
v_gene: TRBV7-8
len: 14
d_gene: .
abundance: .

CDR3aa: CASSQDHRTGYYEQYF
CDR3nt: TGCGCCAGCAGCCAAGATCACAGGACGGGCTATTACGAGCAGTACTTC
j_gene: TRBJ2-7
v_gene: TRBV4-3
len: 16
d_gene: .
abundance: .

CDR3aa: CASSSGQTEAFF
CDR3nt: TGTGCCAGCTCATCGGGACAGACTGAAGCTTTCTTT
j_gene: TRBJ1-1
v_gene: TRBV18
len: 12
d_gene: TRBD1
abundance: .

CDR3aa: CASGSGTADPNEKLFF
CDR3nt: TGTGCCAGCGGTTCGGGGACAGCAGATCCTAATGAAAAACTGTTTTTT
j_gene: TRBJ1-4
v_gene: TRBV21-1
len: 16
d_gene: .
abundance: .

CDR3aa: CASSYRAFSFEKLFF
CDR3nt: TGTGCCAGCAGTTACCGCGCGTTTTCGTTTGAAAAACTGTTTTTT
j_gene: TRBJ1-4
v_gene: TRBV6-5
len: 15
d_gene: .
abundance: .